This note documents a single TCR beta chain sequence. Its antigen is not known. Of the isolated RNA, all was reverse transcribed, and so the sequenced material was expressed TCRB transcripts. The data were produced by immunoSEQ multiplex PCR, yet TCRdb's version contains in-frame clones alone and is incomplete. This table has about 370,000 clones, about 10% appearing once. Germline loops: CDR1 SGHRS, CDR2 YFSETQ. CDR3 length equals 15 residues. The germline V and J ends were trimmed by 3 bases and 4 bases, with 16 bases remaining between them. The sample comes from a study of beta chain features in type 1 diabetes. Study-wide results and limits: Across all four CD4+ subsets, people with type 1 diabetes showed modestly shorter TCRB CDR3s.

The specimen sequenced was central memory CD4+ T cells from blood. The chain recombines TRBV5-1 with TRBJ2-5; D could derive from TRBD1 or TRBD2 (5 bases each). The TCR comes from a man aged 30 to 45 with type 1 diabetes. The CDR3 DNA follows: TGCGCCAGCAGCTCCGGCCGAGGGGCTTCAGAGACCCAGTACTTC. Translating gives CASSSGRGASETQYF.